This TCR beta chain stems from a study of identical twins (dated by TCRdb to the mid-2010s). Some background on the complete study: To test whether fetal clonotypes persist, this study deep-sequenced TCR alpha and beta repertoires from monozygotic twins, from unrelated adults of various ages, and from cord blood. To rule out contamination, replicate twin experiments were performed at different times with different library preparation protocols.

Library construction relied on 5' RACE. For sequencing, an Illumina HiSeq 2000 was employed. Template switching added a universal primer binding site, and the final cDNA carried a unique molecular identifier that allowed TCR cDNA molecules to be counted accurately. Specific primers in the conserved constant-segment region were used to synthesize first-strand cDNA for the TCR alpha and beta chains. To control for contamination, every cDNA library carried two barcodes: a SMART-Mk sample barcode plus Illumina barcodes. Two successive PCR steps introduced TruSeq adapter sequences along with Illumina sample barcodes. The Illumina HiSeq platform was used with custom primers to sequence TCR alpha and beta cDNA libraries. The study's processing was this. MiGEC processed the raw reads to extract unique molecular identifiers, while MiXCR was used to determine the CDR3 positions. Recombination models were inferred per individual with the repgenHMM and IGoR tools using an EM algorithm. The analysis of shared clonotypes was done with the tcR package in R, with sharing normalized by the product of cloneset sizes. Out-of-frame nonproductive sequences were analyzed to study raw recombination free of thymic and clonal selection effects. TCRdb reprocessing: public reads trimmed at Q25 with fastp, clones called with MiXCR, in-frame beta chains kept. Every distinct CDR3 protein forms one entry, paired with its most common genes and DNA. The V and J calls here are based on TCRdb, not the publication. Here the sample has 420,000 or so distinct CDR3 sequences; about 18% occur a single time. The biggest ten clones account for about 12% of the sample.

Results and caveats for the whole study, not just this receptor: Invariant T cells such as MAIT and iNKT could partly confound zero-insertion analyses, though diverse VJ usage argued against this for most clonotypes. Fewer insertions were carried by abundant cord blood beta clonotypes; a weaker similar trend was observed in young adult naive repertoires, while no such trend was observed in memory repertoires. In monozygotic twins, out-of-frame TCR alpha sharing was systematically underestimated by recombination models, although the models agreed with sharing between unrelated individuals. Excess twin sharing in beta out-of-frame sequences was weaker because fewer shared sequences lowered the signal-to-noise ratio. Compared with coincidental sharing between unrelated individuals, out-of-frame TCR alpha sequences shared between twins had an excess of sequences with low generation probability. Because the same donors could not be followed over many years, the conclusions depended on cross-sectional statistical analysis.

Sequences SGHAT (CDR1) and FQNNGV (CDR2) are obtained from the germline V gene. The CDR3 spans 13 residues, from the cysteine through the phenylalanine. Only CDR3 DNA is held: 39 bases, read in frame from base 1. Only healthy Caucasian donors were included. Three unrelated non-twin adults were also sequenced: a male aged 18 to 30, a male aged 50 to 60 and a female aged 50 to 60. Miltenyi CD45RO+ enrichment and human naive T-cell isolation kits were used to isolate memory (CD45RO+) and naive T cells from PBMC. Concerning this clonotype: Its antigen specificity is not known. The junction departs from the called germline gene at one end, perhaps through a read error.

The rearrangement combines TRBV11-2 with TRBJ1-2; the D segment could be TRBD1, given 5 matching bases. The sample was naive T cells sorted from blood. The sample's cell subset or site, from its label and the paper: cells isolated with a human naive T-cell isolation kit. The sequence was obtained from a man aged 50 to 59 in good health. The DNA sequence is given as TGTGCCAGCAGCTTAGGAGGGGAGTTCGGCTACCCCTTC. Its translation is CASSLGGEFGYPF.